The 6 T cell receptor beta chains below come from one sample, sequenced in a study of T cell responses to AZD1222 COVID-19 vaccine. Assay: immunoSEQ multiplex PCR; the TCRdb copy retains only in-frame clones and omits some. The sample holds about 72,000 clones; around 86% are singletons and the top ten take 24%. The sequencing used peripheral blood, collected on day 0 of AZD1222 vaccination. The origin of the receptors is an adult in good health.

The sample holds a few counts of this clone. The chain carries TRBV6-1 and TRBJ1-5, with D tentatively TRBD1 (6 bases). Germline CDR1 is MNHNS and CDR2 is SASEGT. The CDR3 totals 15 residues. The germline V and J ends were trimmed by 1 base and 6 bases, with 13 bases remaining between them. CDR3 protein: CASSEGAGEGQPQHF. As DNA, the CDR3 is TGTGCCAGCAGTGAAGGAGCAGGGGAGGGTCAGCCCCAGCATTTT.

CDR3 loop: CASSPYVKSWGAREKLFF. CDR3 coding DNA: TGTGCCAGCAGCCCGTACGTGAAATCTTGGGGGGCTAGGGAAAAACTGTTTTTT. This chain connects TRBV28 to TRBJ1-4, with D perhaps matching TRBD1 (6 bases). V was shortened by 6 bases and J by 8 bases, with 28 bases between the two germline ends. The germline V gene has CDR1 MDHEN and CDR2 SYDVKM. This CDR3 spans 18 amino acids.

This clone was counted once. The chain couples TRBV11-3 to TRBJ1-6; TRBD1 aligns across 10 bases. The germline V gene has CDR1 SGHNT and CDR2 YENEEA. The CDR3 loop spans 20 amino acids. The V segment lost 0 bases and the J segment 2 bases; nucleotides outside the gene matches: 10. CDR3 loop: CASSLEVEGQGVPYNSPLHF. DNA of the CDR3: TGTGCCAGCAGCTTAGAGGTCGAAGGACAGGGGGTTCCCTATAATTCACCCCTCCACTTT.

This clone was recorded only once. This sequence joins TRBV18 and TRBJ1-1, with 7 nucleotides matching TRBD1. CDR3 length: 13 amino acids. The V gene end was trimmed by 5 bases and the J gene end by 6 bases; junction bases not matched to a gene: 6. Looked up from germline, CDR1 is KGHSH and CDR2 is LQKENI. This CDR3 reads CASSATGDAEAFF. The CDR3 nucleotides read TGTGCCAGCTCAGCTACAGGGGACGCTGAAGCTTTCTTT.

A few counts support this clone. V gene TRBV9 combines with J gene TRBJ1-2, with D perhaps matching TRBD1 (6 bases). Germline V lookup: CDR1 SGDLS, CDR2 YYNGEE. The CDR3 consists of 15 residues. Trimming took 3 bases from V and 6 from J, leaving 18 bases between them. The CDR3 nucleotides are TGTGCCAGCAGCGGAATTAACAGGGCCGCGGATGGCTACACCTTC. Its translation: CASSGINRAADGYTF.

CDR3 residues: CASSPPQEFGNTIYF. The CDR3 DNA sequence: TGTGCCAGCTCACCACCGCAAGAATTCGGAAACACCATATATTTT. The genes are TRBV18 and TRBJ1-3; no definite D call. V was trimmed by 0 bases and J by 4 bases, leaving 10 bases between them. This CDR3 has 15 residues. From germline, CDR1 is KGHSH and CDR2 LQKENI.